The 5 T cell receptor beta chains reported below all come from one sample, sequenced in a study of blood T cell repertoires in COVID-19. Some clones are missing from TCRdb's copy, which holds only in-frame ones; the method was immunoSEQ multiplex PCR. The sample has 250,000 or so clones, approximately 89% seen once. Input material: PBMCs or T cells enriched from blood (not recorded which). The receptors shown here come from a woman in her thirties or forties who had been exposed to COVID-19.

Concerning this clone: This sample includes further DNA sequences coding for the same CDR3. The chain links TRBV5-1 to TRBJ1-2; D is unresolved. The CDR3 is 15 residues long. Per the germline V gene, CDR1 is SGHRS and CDR2 is YFSETQ. V lost 0 bases, J lost 0 bases, and 9 bases lay in between. This chain's CDR3 is CASSLVGGANYGYTF. The CDR3 region has the DNA TGCGCCAGCAGCTTGGTTGGCGGTGCTAACTATGGCTACACCTTC. The full variable domain, its missing parts supplied by reference TRBV5-1 and TRBJ1-2, is KAGVTQTPRYLIKTRGQQVTLSCSPISGHRSVSWYQQTPGQGLQFLFEYFSETQRNKGNFPGRFSGRQFSNSRSEMNVSTLELGDSALYLCASSLVGGANYGYTFGSGTRLTVV.

The genes are TRBV2 and TRBJ2-2; TRBD2 matches 7 bases. The germline gives CDR1 SNHLY, CDR2 FYNNEI. The CDR3 contains 15 residues. V shed 2 bases and J 4 bases; nucleotides not matched to a gene: 4. The DNA for the CDR3 is TGTGCCAGCAGTGAACGGACTAGTTCCACCGGGGAGCTGTTTTTT. Translating it yields CASSERTSSTGELFF.

This chain uses TRBV12-3 or TRBV12-4 with TRBJ1-2; a weak D match, TRBD1 (5 bases). The CDR3 runs to 12 residues. The ends were cut back, 5 bases at V and 5 bases at J, with 9 bases in the middle. The CDR3, as DNA: TGTGCCAGCAGTATGGGACTGTATGGCTACACCTTC. Translated, it gives CASSMGLYGYTF.

This sequence joins TRBV30 and TRBJ1-5, with 9 bases identical to TRBD1. This CDR3 is 16 amino acids long. V was clipped by 3 bases and J by 2 bases; unmatched bases: 8. Per the germline V gene, CDR1 is GTSNPN and CDR2 is SVGIG (reference sequence). CDR3: CAWSKQGAPGNQPQHF. The CDR3 DNA is TGTGCCTGGAGCAAACAGGGGGCGCCTGGCAATCAGCCCCAGCATTTT.

The rearrangement joins TRBV6-2 or TRBV6-3 to TRBJ2-1; 8 bases match TRBD2. Germline CDR1 MNHEY, CDR2 SVGEGT. Unmatched junction bases numbered 6, after V lost 5 bases and J lost 9 bases. The CDR3 covers 13 residues. The CDR3 is CASSLGGGLEQFF. The CDR3, as DNA: TGTGCCAGCAGTCTCGGGGGGGGGCTTGAGCAGTTCTTC.